The 13 T cell receptor beta chains below were found in one sample sequenced in a study of blood T cells in healthy people across ages. Together with a sample-barcoded 5' primer, a J-beta primer mix was included in a second PCR lasting about 6 to 12 cycles. In TCRdb, the 5' RACE reads were re-called with MiXCR into one record per CDR3 protein. The repertoire holds some 880,000 distinct CDR3 sequences, with 35% to 40% as singletons. The sequenced sample was blood. Receptors were obtained from a man younger than 35 in good health.

This clonotype was detected ten times or more. The V call is TRBV20-1, the J call TRBJ2-1; D remains unclear. The germline V gene has CDR1 DFQATT and CDR2 SNEGSKA (reference sequence). There are 11 residues in the CDR3. V gave up 6 bases and J gave up 7 bases, with 10 bases separating them. The DNA for the CDR3 is TGCAGTGCCCTACTCGTAAATGAGCAGTTCTTC. Translated, it gives CSALLVNEQFF.

This clonotype has only a few counts. The V gene is TRBV6-6, the J gene TRBJ2-7; D might be TRBD2 (5 bases). CDR3 length: 14 amino acids. Germline V CDR1 and CDR2: MNHNY, SVGAGI (reference sequence). V was pared by 6 bases and J by 3 bases, with 15 bases between. The CDR3 reads CASRATEGGYEQYF. As DNA, the CDR3 is TGTGCCAGCAGGGCAACCGAGGGCGGCTACGAGCAGTACTTC.

This clonotype turned up a few times. The chain uses TRBV9 and TRBJ1-1, with a weak D call TRBD1 (6 bases). This CDR3 contains 16 residues. V lost 10 bases and J 1 base, leaving 23 bases between the germline ends. Germline CDR1 reads SGDLS; CDR2 reads YYNGEE. CDR3 residues: CAEMREMGTSNTEAFF. CDR3 coding DNA: TGTGCCGAAATGAGGGAAATGGGGACATCGAACACTGAAGCTTTCTTT.

DNA for the CDR3: TGCGCCAGCAGCCAAGAGTTGGCAGCTTACAATCAGCCCCAGCATTTT. As protein: CASSQELAAYNQPQHF. The rearrangement joins TRBV4-1 to TRBJ1-5; D gene ambiguous. There are 16 residues in the CDR3. Trimming stripped 0 bases from V and 3 bases from J, with 12 bases between. Per germline, CDR1 MGHRA and CDR2 YSYEKL.

The V call is TRBV7-3, the J call TRBJ2-5; TRBD2 is a possible D gene (5 bases). CDR3 length: 17 amino acids. Germline CDR1 is SGHTA and CDR2 is FQGTGA. Deletions cut 3 bases from V and 0 bases from J, with 17 bases between. The CDR3 sequence: CASSLTGGSRYQETQYF. DNA of the CDR3: TGTGCCAGCAGCTTGACCGGAGGCAGCCGATACCAAGAGACCCAGTACTTC.

The chain combines TRBV15 with TRBJ1-4, with D unclear. The V end was cut by 0 bases, the J end by 8 bases, with 10 bases between. The CDR3 has 14 amino acids. Germline V gene lookup returns CDR1 LNHNV and CDR2 YYDKDF (reference sequence). The CDR3 protein is CATSRDAGSEKLFF. The CDR3 DNA is TGTGCCACCAGCAGAGATGCGGGAAGCGAAAAACTGTTTTTT.

The chain uses TRBV5-4 and TRBJ2-1; 8 bases align to TRBD1. Germline values: CDR1 SGHNT, CDR2 YYREEE (reference sequence). This CDR3 region has 14 residues. The junction had 5 bases not matched to a gene; V was cut back by 4 bases and J by 5 bases. The chain's CDR3 is CASSADRVNNEQFF. DNA for the CDR3: TGTGCCAGCAGCGCGGACAGGGTAAACAATGAGCAGTTCTTC.

This rearrangement joins TRBV20-1 to TRBJ1-1; TRBD1 is a possible D gene (6 bases). Germline V gene sequence: CDR1 DFQATT, CDR2 SNEGSKA (reference sequence). Trimming removed 5 bases from V and 1 base from J, with 14 bases in between. The CDR3 length is 14 residues. In nucleotides, the CDR3 is TGCAGTGCTCCACCTGGACAGAAGAACACTGAAGCTTTCTTT. Its protein product is CSAPPGQKNTEAFF.

This clonotype has a handful of counts. CDR3 bases: TGTGCCAGCAACTCAGGGGGGGCAGGCTACGAGCAGTACTTC. This sequence encodes CASNSGGAGYEQYF. The V call is TRBV12-3 or TRBV12-4, the J call TRBJ2-7; D possibly uses TRBD1 or TRBD2 (7 bases each). This CDR3 has 14 amino acids. The V end was cut by 7 bases, the J end by 3 bases, with 16 bases between.

V gene TRBV6-5 combines with J gene TRBJ2-7; TRBD2 matches at 8 bases. J was trimmed by 4 bases and V by 6 bases; bases with no gene match: 5. The CDR3 length is 13 residues. Looked up from germline, CDR1 is MNHEY and CDR2 is SVGAGI. This CDR3 reads CASRPGGSYEQYF. The DNA of the CDR3 is TGTGCCAGCAGACCGGGAGGGTCATACGAGCAGTACTTC.

Turning to this clonotype: Given a much more abundant clone one base away, this may be a read error. The CDR3 is CASRLDRGLQETQFF. CDR3 nucleotide sequence: TGTGCCAGCAGACTCGACAGGGGTCTCCAAGAGACCCAGTTCTTC. The chain combines TRBV12-3 or TRBV12-4 with TRBJ2-5; TRBD1 aligns across 8 bases. The J call may be in error: the DNA end matches TRBJ2-1 better. This CDR3 region has 15 residues.

This rearrangement joins TRBV9 to TRBJ2-1; 9 bases agree with TRBD2. J lost 1 base, V lost 0 bases, and 5 bases had no gene match. CDR1 is SGDLS and CDR2 is YYNGEE in the germline V gene. The CDR3 has 17 residues. CDR3 sequence (DNA): TGTGCCAGCAGCGTAGAGGGGCGGGGGGGATCCTACAATGAGCAGTTCTTC. Protein: CASSVEGRGGSYNEQFF. Full variable domain (missing parts from reference TRBV9 and TRBJ2-1): DSGVTQTPKHLITATGQRVTLRCSPRSGDLSVYWYQQSLDQGLQFLIQYYNGEERAKGNILERFSAQQFPDLHSELNLSSLELGDSALYFCASSVEGRGGSYNEQFFGPGTRLTVL.

The DNA of the CDR3 is TGTGCTAGTGATCTAGATTCGACAGGGCCCCCAAATCAGCCCCAGCATTTT. Translated: CASDLDSTGPPNQPQHF. V usage is TRBV12-5 and J usage is TRBJ1-5; 7 nucleotides agree with TRBD1. This CDR3 is 17 amino acids long. With 7 bases clipped from V and 4 bases from J, the junction kept 16 bases outside the gene matches. Germline values: CDR1 LGHNT, CDR2 FRNRAP.